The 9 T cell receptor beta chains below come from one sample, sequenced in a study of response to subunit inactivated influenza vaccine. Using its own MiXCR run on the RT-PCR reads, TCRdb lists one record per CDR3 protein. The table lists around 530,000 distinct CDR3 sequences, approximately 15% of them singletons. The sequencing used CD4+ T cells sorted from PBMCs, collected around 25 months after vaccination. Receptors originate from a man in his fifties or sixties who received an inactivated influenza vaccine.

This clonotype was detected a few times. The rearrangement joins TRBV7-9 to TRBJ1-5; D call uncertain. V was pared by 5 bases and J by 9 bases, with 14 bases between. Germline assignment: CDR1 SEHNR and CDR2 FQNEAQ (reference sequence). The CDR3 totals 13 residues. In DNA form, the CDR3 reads TGTGCCAGCAGCCAAGACCTGAGCCGGCCCCAGCATTTT. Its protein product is CASSQDLSRPQHF.

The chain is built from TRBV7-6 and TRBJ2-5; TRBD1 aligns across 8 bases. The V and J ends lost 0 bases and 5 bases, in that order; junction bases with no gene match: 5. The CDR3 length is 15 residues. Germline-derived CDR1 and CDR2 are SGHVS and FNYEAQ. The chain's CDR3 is CASSLATGVVETQYF. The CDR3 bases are TGTGCCAGCAGCTTAGCGACAGGGGTTGTGGAGACCCAGTACTTC.

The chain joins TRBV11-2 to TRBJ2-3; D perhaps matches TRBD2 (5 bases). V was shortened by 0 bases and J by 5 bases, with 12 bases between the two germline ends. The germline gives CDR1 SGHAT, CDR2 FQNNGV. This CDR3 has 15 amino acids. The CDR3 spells CASSLDFGVQDTQYF. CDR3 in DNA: TGTGCCAGCAGCTTAGATTTCGGGGTCCAAGATACGCAGTATTTT. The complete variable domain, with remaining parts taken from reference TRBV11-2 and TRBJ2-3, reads EAGVAQSPRYKIIEKRQSVAFWCNPISGHATLYWYQQILGQGPKLLIQFQNNGVVDDSQLPKDRFSAERLKGVDSTLKIQPAKLEDSAVYLCASSLDFGVQDTQYFGPGTRLTVL.

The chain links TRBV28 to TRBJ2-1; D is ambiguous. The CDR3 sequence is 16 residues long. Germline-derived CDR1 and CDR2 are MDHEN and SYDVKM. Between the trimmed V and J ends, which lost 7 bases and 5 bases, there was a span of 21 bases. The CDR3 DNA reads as TGTGCCAGCATTACTACCGAGAGACGAAAGGACAATGAGCAGTTCTTC. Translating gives CASITTERRKDNEQFF. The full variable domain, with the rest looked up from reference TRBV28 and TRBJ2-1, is DVKVTQSSRYLVKRTGEKVFLECVQDMDHENMFWYRQDPGLGLRLIYFSYDVKMKEKGDIPEGYSVSREKKERFSLILESASTNQTSMYLCASITTERRKDNEQFFGPGTRLTVL.

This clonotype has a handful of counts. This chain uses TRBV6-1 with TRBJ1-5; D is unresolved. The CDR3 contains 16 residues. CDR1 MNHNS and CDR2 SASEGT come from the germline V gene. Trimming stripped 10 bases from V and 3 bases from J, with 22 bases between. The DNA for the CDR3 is TGTGCCACAAGGGCCAATCCGGGCCCATACAATCAGCCCCAGCATTTT. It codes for CATRANPGPYNQPQHF.

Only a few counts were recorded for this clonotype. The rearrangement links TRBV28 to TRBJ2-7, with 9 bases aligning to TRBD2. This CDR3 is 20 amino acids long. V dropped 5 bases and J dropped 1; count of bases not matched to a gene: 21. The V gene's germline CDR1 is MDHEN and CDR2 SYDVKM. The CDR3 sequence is CASSTYRTRLAAKESYEQYF. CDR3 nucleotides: TGTGCCAGCAGTACCTATAGGACGCGACTAGCGGCAAAAGAGTCCTACGAGCAGTACTTC.

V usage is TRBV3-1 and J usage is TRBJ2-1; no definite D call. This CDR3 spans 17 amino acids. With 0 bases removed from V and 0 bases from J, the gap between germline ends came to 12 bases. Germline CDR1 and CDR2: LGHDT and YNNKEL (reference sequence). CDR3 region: CASSQDRQKNSYNEQFF. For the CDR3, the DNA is TGTGCCAGCAGCCAAGATCGGCAGAAAAACTCCTACAATGAGCAGTTCTTC.

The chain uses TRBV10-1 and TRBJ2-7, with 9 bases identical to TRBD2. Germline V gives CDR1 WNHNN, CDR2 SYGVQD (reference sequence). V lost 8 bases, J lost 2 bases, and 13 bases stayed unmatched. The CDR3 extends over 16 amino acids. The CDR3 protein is CASGSHSGGIPYEQYF. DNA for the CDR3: TGCGCCAGCGGAAGTCATAGCGGGGGAATCCCCTACGAGCAGTACTTC.

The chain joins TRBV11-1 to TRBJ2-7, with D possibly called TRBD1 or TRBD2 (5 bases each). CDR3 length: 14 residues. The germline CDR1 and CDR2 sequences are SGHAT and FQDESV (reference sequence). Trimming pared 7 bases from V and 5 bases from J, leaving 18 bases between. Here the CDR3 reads CASTTGTKDHEQYF. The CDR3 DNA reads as TGTGCCAGCACCACCGGGACGAAAGATCACGAGCAGTACTTC.